These 27 T cell receptor beta chains were sequenced from one sample in a study of blood T cell repertoires in COVID-19. The assay was immunoSEQ multiplex PCR, and TCRdb's table has in-frame clones only and misses some. The sample holds about 260,000 clones, 85% to 90% seen once. The source material was peripheral blood. These receptors all stem from a woman in her 40s with acute or convalescent COVID-19.

This clone was counted between two and nine times. This chain uses TRBV2 with TRBJ1-4; 8 bases match TRBD1. The V gene's germline CDR1 is SNHLY and CDR2 FYNNEI. V was clipped by 7 bases and J by 7 bases; unmatched bases: 8. The CDR3 is made up of 14 amino acids. CDR3 DNA: TGTGCCAGCATGACGGACAGGGCGGGTGAAAAACTGTTTTTT. The encoded protein is CASMTDRAGEKLFF. The full variable domain, in which reference TRBV2 and TRBJ1-4 provide the parts outside the CDR3, is EPEVTQTPSHQVTQMGQEVILRCVPISNHLYFYWYRQILGQKVEFLVSFYNNEISEKSEIFDDQFSVERPDGSNFTLKIRSTKLEDSAMYFCASMTDRAGEKLFFGSGTQLSVL.

The CDR3 sequence: CASKVQVTGTEAFF. DNA for the CDR3: TGCGCCAGCAAAGTACAGGTTACTGGGACTGAAGCTTTCTTT. The chain links TRBV5-1 to TRBJ1-1; a possible D gene is TRBD1 (5 bases). Deletions cut 6 bases from V and 5 bases from J, with 17 bases between. Per germline, CDR1 SGHRS and CDR2 YFSETQ. The CDR3 sequence is 14 residues long.

The V call is TRBV19, the J call TRBJ1-5, with TRBD1 as a possible D gene (5 bases). This CDR3 has 14 amino acids. The ends were cut back, 5 bases at V and 2 bases at J, with 10 bases in the middle. Germline lookup yields CDR1 LNHDA and CDR2 SQIVND (reference sequence). This CDR3 reads CASSALQGNQPQHF. The CDR3 coding sequence is TGTGCCAGTAGTGCCTTACAGGGCAATCAGCCCCAGCATTTT.

The V and J genes are TRBV15 and TRBJ1-1, with a possible D match to TRBD1 (6 bases). Per germline, CDR1 LNHNV and CDR2 YYDKDF (reference sequence). The CDR3 consists of 14 residues. V was trimmed by 0 bases and J by 7 bases, leaving 12 bases between them. This chain's CDR3 is CATSREERTVEAFF. The CDR3 DNA reads TGTGCCACCAGCAGAGAAGAGAGGACAGTTGAAGCTTTCTTT.

This clone has a single count. The V and J genes are TRBV10-1 and TRBJ2-5, with 8 bases fitting TRBD1. V shed 4 bases and J 2 bases; nucleotides not matched to a gene: 6. This CDR3 spans 15 amino acids. The germline gives CDR1 WNHNN, CDR2 SYGVQD (reference sequence). In DNA, the CDR3 is TGCGCCAGCAGTGGCGGACAGGGAAGACAAGAGACCCAGTACTTC. Protein: CASSGGQGRQETQYF.

CDR3 residues: CASSQIRETQYF. Written as DNA, the CDR3 is TGTGCCAGCAGTCAAATTCGGGAGACCCAGTACTTC. The chain carries TRBV6-5 and TRBJ2-5, with D unclear. The CDR3 runs 12 residues. Germline CDR1 is MNHEY and CDR2 is SVGAGI. Trimming removed 5 bases at V and 5 bases at J, with 9 bases between.

The chain is built from TRBV10-3 and TRBJ2-3; the D is unclear. With 5 bases removed from V and 0 bases from J, the gap between germline ends came to 12 bases. This CDR3 comprises 15 residues. CDR1 and CDR2 from the germline V gene are ENHRY and SYGVKD. The CDR3 nucleotides read TGTGCCATCAGTCTTACGGGTATTAGCACAGATACGCAGTATTTT. Its translation: CAISLTGISTDTQYF.

The V call is TRBV9, the J call TRBJ2-1, with TRBD2 identical over 7 bases. J gave up 6 bases and V 0 bases, and 3 bases lay outside the gene matches. This CDR3 comprises 14 residues. Germline-derived CDR1 and CDR2 are SGDLS and YYNGEE. The CDR3 is CASSVGGGPNEQFF. CDR3 DNA sequence: TGTGCCAGCAGCGTAGGCGGGGGACCCAATGAGCAGTTCTTC.

The chain combines TRBV5-6 with TRBJ1-5, with D perhaps TRBD1 (5 bases). Germline V lookup: CDR1 SGHDT, CDR2 YYEEEE. This CDR3 has 14 residues. V lost 6 bases and J 6 bases, leaving 16 bases between the germline ends. CDR3 sequence: CASTDGTGSQPQHF. Written as DNA, the CDR3 is TGTGCCAGCACCGACGGAACAGGCAGTCAGCCCCAGCATTTT.

J is TRBJ2-2 and V is TRBV18; 7 nucleotides align to TRBD1. The CDR3 runs 17 residues. Unmatched junction bases numbered 15, after V lost 6 bases and J lost 5 bases. Germline CDR1 reads KGHSH; CDR2 reads LQKENI. CDR3 protein: CASSPPGTASKTGELFF. The CDR3, as DNA: TGTGCCAGCTCGCCCCCCGGGACAGCCTCTAAAACCGGGGAGCTGTTTTTT.

V is TRBV3-1 (or the pseudogene TRBV3-2) and J is TRBJ2-3; 10 positions match TRBD2. The CDR3 has 16 amino acids. Per germline, CDR1 LGHDT and CDR2 YNNKEL (reference sequence). Unmatched junction bases numbered 12, after V lost 6 bases and J lost 6 bases. The CDR3 DNA reads TGTGCCAGCAGACTCTTAGCGGGGGGCCCGCTGGATACGCAGTATTTT. Translating it yields CASRLLAGGPLDTQYF.

The rearrangement joins TRBV6-5 to TRBJ1-2, with 9 bases fitting TRBD1. V dropped 1 base and J dropped 4; count of bases not matched to a gene: 7. Germline lookup yields CDR1 MNHEY and CDR2 SVGAGI. CDR3 size: 16 residues. For the CDR3, the DNA is TGTGCCAGCAGTTACTTACAGGGACAGGGAAGCTATGGCTACACCTTC. As protein: CASSYLQGQGSYGYTF.

V usage is TRBV10-3 and J usage is TRBJ2-1, with a possible D match to TRBD2 (5 bases). CDR3 size: 15 residues. Germline V gene lookup returns CDR1 ENHRY and CDR2 SYGVKD. The V and J ends lost 3 bases and 7 bases respectively, with 16 bases between them. In DNA, the CDR3 is TGTGCCATCAGTGATGGACTCCCGGGTGTGAATGAGCAGTTCTTC. Protein product: CAISDGLPGVNEQFF.

The rearrangement joins TRBV5-6 to TRBJ1-2, with a possible D match to TRBD1 (5 bases). Germline lookup yields CDR1 SGHDT and CDR2 YYEEEE. The CDR3 loop spans 16 amino acids. Trimming removed 0 bases at V and 2 bases at J, with 14 bases between. Here the CDR3 reads CASSLAWGGANYGYTF. The CDR3 DNA reads as TGTGCCAGCAGCTTGGCCTGGGGGGGAGCGAACTATGGCTACACCTTC.

The rearrangement links TRBV6-6 to TRBJ1-1; D remains ambiguous. V gave up 7 bases and J gave up 1 base, with 10 bases separating them. Germline-derived CDR1 and CDR2 are MNHNY and SVGAGI (reference sequence). The CDR3 sequence is 13 residues long. CDR3 in DNA: TGTGCCAGCACCGCCGCGAAGAACACTGAAGCTTTCTTT. Translating it yields CASTAAKNTEAFF.

The chain employs TRBV3-1 (or the pseudogene TRBV3-2) and TRBJ2-6; D gene unclear. CDR1 is LGHDT, CDR2 YNNKEL, per germline (reference sequence). The CDR3 consists of 14 residues. Trimming took off 7 bases at V and 1 base at J, with 8 bases between the two ends. The DNA for the CDR3 is TGTGCCAGCACCCCCGCGTCTGGGGCCAACGTCCTGACTTTC. Translation: CASTPASGANVLTF.

This sequence joins TRBV5-1 and TRBJ1-2, with 7 bases fitting TRBD1. V was clipped by 4 bases and J by 4 bases; unmatched bases: 10. Germline CDR1 SGHRS, CDR2 YFSETQ. The CDR3 covers 15 residues. CDR3 DNA sequence: TGCGCCAGCAGCCTGGACTCGACAGGGCCCTATGGCTACACCTTC. Its translation: CASSLDSTGPYGYTF.

Notes on this clone: Other DNA sequences from this sample encode an identical CDR3 as well. This sequence joins TRBV12-3 or TRBV12-4 and TRBJ1-2, with D possibly matching TRBD1 (5 bases). The length of the CDR3 is 13 residues. Trimming took off 2 bases at V and 3 bases at J, with 7 bases between the two ends. The CDR3 loop is CASSLQGYYGYTF. For the CDR3, the DNA is TGTGCCAGCAGTTTACAGGGTTACTATGGCTACACCTTC.

V and J are TRBV6-9 and TRBJ2-4, with D perhaps TRBD2 (5 bases). Germline CDR1 is MNHGY and CDR2 is SVAAGI. The V end lost 0 bases, the J end lost 0 bases, and 9 bases lay between the germline ends. CDR3 length: 16 amino acids. In DNA form, the CDR3 reads TGTGCCAGCAGTTATTCAGGCGGACTAGCCAAAAACATTCAGTACTTC. Translation: CASSYSGGLAKNIQYF.

V is TRBV2 and J is TRBJ1-4; TRBD1 matches at 7 bases. Losses at the gene ends were 6 bases for V and 1 base for J; bases not matched to a gene: 11. CDR1 is SNHLY and CDR2 is FYNNEI in the germline V gene. The CDR3 has 17 amino acids. The CDR3 protein is CASRKSGGLVTNEKLFF. In DNA form, the CDR3 reads TGTGCCAGCAGGAAATCAGGGGGTCTGGTAACTAATGAAAAACTGTTTTTT.

CDR3 nucleotide sequence: TGTGCCAGCAGCTCCTATTACTCCAGGGGTGCCAAAAACATTCAGTACTTC. Residues: CASSSYYSRGAKNIQYF. The chain joins TRBV13 to TRBJ2-4, with a possible D match to TRBD1 (6 bases). V lost 4 bases and J 1 base, leaving 17 bases between the germline ends. Germline V gene data show CDR1 as PRHDT and CDR2 as FYEKMQ (reference sequence). The CDR3 is 17 residues long.

The rearrangement links TRBV5-6 to TRBJ1-2, with TRBD1 as a possible D gene (6 bases). CDR1 SGHDT and CDR2 YYEEEE come from the germline V gene. Trimming cost V 1 base and J 7 bases, with 11 bases left between them. The CDR3 consists of 13 residues. This CDR3 reads CASSLYQGTGYTF. CDR3 nucleotide sequence: TGTGCCAGCAGCTTGTATCAGGGGACTGGCTACACCTTC.

V usage is TRBV3-1 (or the pseudogene TRBV3-2) and J usage is TRBJ1-2; unclear D gene. CDR1 and CDR2 (germline): LGHDT, YNNKEL (reference sequence). The CDR3 loop spans 14 amino acids. Trimming cost V 2 bases and J 6 bases, with 13 bases left between them. The CDR3 DNA is TGTGCCAGCAGCCAACTACCGCAGGTTCATGGCTACACCTTC. This encodes CASSQLPQVHGYTF.

The chain links TRBV28 to TRBJ1-1, with TRBD1 matching 7 bases. Germline trimming cut 7 bases from V and 3 bases from J; bases unmatched to any gene: 11. The CDR3 runs to 15 residues. Germline V lookup: CDR1 MDHEN, CDR2 SYDVKM. This chain's CDR3 is CASTQQGRGYTEAFF. As DNA, the CDR3 is TGTGCCAGCACGCAACAGGGCAGGGGGTACACTGAAGCTTTCTTT.

The rearrangement joins TRBV14 to TRBJ1-2; perhaps TRBD1 as D (6 bases). This CDR3 spans 13 amino acids. The V and J ends lost 3 bases and 4 bases respectively, with 9 bases between them. Germline CDR1 is SGHDN and CDR2 is FVKESK. The CDR3, as DNA: TGTGCCAGCAGCCAGGGGGCCCGCTATGGCTACACCTTC. It yields the protein CASSQGARYGYTF.

This chain connects TRBV2 to TRBJ1-2; 10 bases agree with TRBD1. The germline CDR1 and CDR2 sequences are SNHLY and FYNNEI. V gave up 6 bases and J gave up 4 bases; unmatched junction bases: 8. The CDR3 spans 15 residues. DNA of the CDR3: TGTGCCAGCAGAACCCAGACAGGGGGCGCCTATGGCTACACCTTC. Amino acid sequence: CASRTQTGGAYGYTF. The whole variable domain, filled in from reference TRBV2 and TRBJ1-2, reads EPEVTQTPSHQVTQMGQEVILRCVPISNHLYFYWYRQILGQKVEFLVSFYNNEISEKSEIFDDQFSVERPDGSNFTLKIRSTKLEDSAMYFCASRTQTGGAYGYTFGSGTRLTVV.

The chain recombines TRBV4-1 with TRBJ1-6; 8 bases fit TRBD1. The CDR3 is made up of 15 amino acids. With V trimmed by 10 bases and J by 10 bases, 15 bases remained unmatched. Germline V gene lookup returns CDR1 MGHRA and CDR2 YSYEKL. The CDR3 sequence: CATRPNWTGYSPLHF. CDR3 bases: TGCGCCACCCGTCCCAACTGGACAGGGTACTCACCCCTCCACTTT.